Here is one T cell receptor (beta chain) with its context. The antigen is not known. This CDR3 has 16 amino acids. The V gene lost 0 bases and the J gene lost 2 bases, with 12 bases spanning the gap. The V gene's germline CDR1 is MNHEY and CDR2 SVGAGI. MiXCR was run by TCRdb on the 5' RACE reads, yielding one entry per CDR3 protein. The sample holds 450,000 to 650,000 distinct CDR3 sequences, 13% to 15% seen once. The data belong to a study of identical twins. Study-level findings and limits: Zero-insertion analyses could be partly confounded by invariant MAIT and iNKT cells.

These data also featured in a second study, about yellow fever vaccine responses in identical twins. That study reports: Reportedly, the response of twins' T cells to the vaccine seemed partly convergent, partly personalized.

The chain employs TRBV6-5 and TRBJ2-3; no reliable D call. The receptor was derived from a woman under 30 in good health. The sequenced material came from CD4+ T cells sorted from blood. For the CDR3, the DNA is TGTGCCAGCAGTTACTCGACCTCAGAACCCACAGATACGCAGTATTTT. It codes for CASSYSTSEPTDTQYF.